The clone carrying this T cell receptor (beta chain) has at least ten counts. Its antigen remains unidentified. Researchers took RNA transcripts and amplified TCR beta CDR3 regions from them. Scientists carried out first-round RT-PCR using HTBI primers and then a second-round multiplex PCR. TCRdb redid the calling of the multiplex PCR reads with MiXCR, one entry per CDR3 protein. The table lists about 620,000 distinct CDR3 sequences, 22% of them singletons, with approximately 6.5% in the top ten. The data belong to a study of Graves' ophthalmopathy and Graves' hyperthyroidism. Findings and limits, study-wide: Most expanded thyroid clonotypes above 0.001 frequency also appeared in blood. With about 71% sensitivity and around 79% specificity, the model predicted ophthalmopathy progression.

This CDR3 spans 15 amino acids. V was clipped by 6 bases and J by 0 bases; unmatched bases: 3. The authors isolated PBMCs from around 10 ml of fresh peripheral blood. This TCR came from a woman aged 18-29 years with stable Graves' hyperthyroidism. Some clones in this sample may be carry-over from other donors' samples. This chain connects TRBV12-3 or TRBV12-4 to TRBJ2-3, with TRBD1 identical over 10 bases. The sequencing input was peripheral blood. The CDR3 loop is CASRGQGTSTDTQYF. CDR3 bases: TGTGCCAGCAGGGGACAGGGGACTAGCACAGATACGCAGTATTTT.